Each of the 23 T cell receptor beta chains below was sequenced from the same sample in a study of early T cells in non-severe SARS-CoV-2 infection. One entry per CDR3 protein, called by TCRdb with MiXCR from the 5' RACE reads. The sample has nearly 30,000 distinct CDR3 sequences, less than 6.5% seen once. The source material was whole blood. The receptor source for this set is an adult who was a healthcare worker with PCR-confirmed SARS-CoV-2 infection or an uninfected control (not recorded which).

This clonotype was seen only a few times. The gene calls are TRBV20-1 and TRBJ2-3, with D possibly matching TRBD2 (6 bases). Germline assignment: CDR1 DFQATT and CDR2 SNEGSKA (reference sequence). CDR3 length: 14 residues. Trimming removed 6 bases at V and 3 bases at J, with 16 bases between. The CDR3 protein is CSAIRDSGTDTQYF. The DNA for the CDR3 is TGCAGTGCCATCCGGGACTCGGGGACAGATACGCAGTATTTT.

This clonotype was picked up many times. The rearrangement uses TRBV19 and TRBJ2-3, with D unresolved. V was cut by 5 bases and J by 0 bases, with 9 bases left in between. CDR1 LNHDA and CDR2 SQIVND come from the germline V gene (reference sequence). This CDR3 is built from 14 residues. The CDR3 coding sequence is TGTGCCAGTAGTCCAGAATCTAGCACAGATACGCAGTATTTT. It translates to CASSPESSTDTQYF.

This clonotype showed up many times. The V call is TRBV7-2, the J call TRBJ1-1; unclear D gene. CDR1 and CDR2 (germline): SGHTA, FQGNSA. Between the trimmed V and J ends, which lost 2 bases and 7 bases, there was a span of 11 bases. This CDR3 is 13 amino acids long. The CDR3 coding sequence is TGTGCCAGCAGCTTAAGGCGCCCGGGTGAAGCTTTCTTT. Amino acid sequence: CASSLRRPGEAFF.

This clonotype was seen repeatedly, ten times or more. The chain carries TRBV18 and TRBJ2-5; no definite D call. The CDR3 sequence is 12 residues long. The germline CDR1 and CDR2 sequences are KGHSH and LQKENI. V lost 3 bases to trimming and J lost 2 bases, with 4 bases between them. The chain's CDR3 is CASSPNQETQYF. CDR3 nucleotide sequence: TGTGCCAGCTCACCGAATCAAGAGACCCAGTACTTC.

The V and J genes are TRBV6-6 and TRBJ1-5; a possible D gene is TRBD1 (6 bases). The germline V gene encodes CDR1 MNHNY and CDR2 SVGAGI (reference sequence). There are 17 residues in the CDR3. V dropped 0 bases and J dropped 0 bases, with 12 bases sitting between them. CDR3 nucleotide sequence: TGTGCCAGCAGTTACTCCGGGACAATGTATAGCAATCAGCCCCAGCATTTT. Translated, it gives CASSYSGTMYSNQPQHF.

The chain links TRBV7-6 to TRBJ1-1; D is perhaps TRBD1 (6 bases). The CDR3 is 11 residues long. The ends were cut back, 4 bases at V and 7 bases at J, with 7 bases in the middle. Germline loops: CDR1 SGHVS, CDR2 FNYEAQ. The CDR3 sequence: CASSSRGEAFF. CDR3 nucleotide sequence: TGTGCCAGCAGCTCCAGGGGTGAAGCTTTCTTT.

This clonotype came up many times. The V call is TRBV20-1, the J call TRBJ2-3; TRBD1 agrees at 7 bases. This CDR3 spans 17 amino acids. The V gene end was trimmed by 1 base and the J gene end by 3 bases; junction bases not matched to a gene: 13. Germline V gene data show CDR1 as DFQATT and CDR2 as SNEGSKA (reference sequence). The CDR3, as DNA: TGCAGTGCTAGAGGATGGGTGCCGGGACAGTCGACAGATACGCAGTATTTT. Amino acid sequence: CSARGWVPGQSTDTQYF.

This clonotype was recorded many times. The rearrangement joins TRBV6-2 or TRBV6-3 to TRBJ2-6; 9 bases are shared with TRBD1. Germline assignment: CDR1 MNHEY and CDR2 SVGEGT. The trim removed 4 bases at V and 4 bases at J, leaving 8 bases unmatched. The CDR3 sequence is 17 residues long. The DNA of the CDR3 is TGTGCCAGCAGTTTCCTAACAGGGGGCTACGGGGCCAACGTCCTGACTTTC. It translates to CASSFLTGGYGANVLTF.

This clonotype came up a few times. The chain couples TRBV10-2 to TRBJ2-7; D unclear. The CDR3 contains 16 residues. Looked up from germline, CDR1 is WSHSY and CDR2 is SAAADI. V dropped 4 bases and J dropped 7 bases, with 23 bases sitting between them. CDR3 region: CASSVSIGSPGLEQYF. Here the CDR3 DNA reads TGCGCCAGCAGTGTTTCGATTGGGTCCCCCGGGTTGGAGCAGTACTTC.

This clonotype occurred many times. The gene calls are TRBV29-1 and TRBJ2-1; 7 bases line up with TRBD1. Germline assignment: CDR1 SQVTM and CDR2 ANQGSEA. The CDR3 totals 17 residues. Trimming cost V 2 bases and J 3 bases; bases outside gene matches: 13. In nucleotides, the CDR3 is TGCAGCGTTGAAACGTCCTTGATAGGGGGCATCTACAATGAGCAGTTCTTC. Its protein product is CSVETSLIGGIYNEQFF.

Notes on this clonotype: It may be a read error: a sequence one base away is much more abundant. V and J are TRBV5-6 and TRBJ2-7, with D tentatively TRBD2 (6 bases). This CDR3 has 15 amino acids. The germline V gene has CDR1 SGHDT and CDR2 YYEEEE. The V end was cut by 5 bases, the J end by 2 bases, with 17 bases between. The CDR3 DNA follows: TGTGCCAGCAGTTTGCAGCGGAGGGCCCCCTACGAGCAGTACTTC. Translation: CASSLQRRAPYEQYF.

The V gene is TRBV7-2, the J gene TRBJ2-6; the D gene is possibly TRBD2 (5 bases). Germline V gives CDR1 SGHTA, CDR2 FQGNSA. The germline V and J ends were trimmed by 5 bases and 0 bases, with 11 bases remaining between them. This CDR3 has 16 amino acids. The CDR3: CASSPLRGSGANVLTF. CDR3 DNA sequence: TGTGCCAGCAGCCCCCTCCGGGGCTCTGGGGCCAACGTCCTGACTTTC.

This clonotype was detected a few times. The V call is TRBV7-2, the J call TRBJ1-6; D gene uncertain. The germline V gene has CDR1 SGHTA and CDR2 FQGNSA. The germline V and J ends were trimmed by 2 bases and 5 bases, with 10 bases remaining between them. The CDR3 length is 15 residues. The CDR3 is CASSLNTANNSPLHF. In DNA form, the CDR3 reads TGTGCCAGCAGCTTAAATACAGCCAATAATTCACCCCTCCACTTT. The full variable domain, its missing parts supplied by reference TRBV7-2 and TRBJ1-6, is GAGVSQSPSNKVTEKGKDVELRCDPISGHTALYWYRQSLGQGLEFLIYFQGNSAPDKSGLPSDRFSAERTGGSVSTLTIQRTQQEDSAVYLCASSLNTANNSPLHFGNGTRLTVT.

This clonotype was counted many times. The chain recombines TRBV3-1 with TRBJ1-2, with 7 bases fitting TRBD1. Germline V CDR1 and CDR2: LGHDT, YNNKEL (reference sequence). The CDR3 has 15 amino acids. V shed 4 bases, J shed 5 bases, and the junction held 10 bases outside the gene matches. The CDR3 sequence is CASSRADRVGYGYTF. In DNA form, the CDR3 reads TGTGCCAGCAGCCGCGCCGACAGGGTTGGGTATGGCTACACCTTC.

The rearrangement links TRBV7-3 to TRBJ2-1; 13 nucleotides line up with TRBD2. This CDR3 region has 15 residues. The V and J ends lost 5 bases and 8 bases, in that order; junction bases with no gene match: 6. In germline, CDR1 is SGHTA, CDR2 FQGTGA. In nucleotides, the CDR3 is TGTGCCAGCAGCCCTACTAGCGGGGGGGCCTATGAGCAGTTCTTC. Translating gives CASSPTSGGAYEQFF.

This clonotype was observed at least ten times. The rearrangement links TRBV4-3 to TRBJ2-7; tentatively, D is TRBD2 (5 bases). Between the trimmed V and J ends, which lost 0 bases and 6 bases, there was a span of 6 bases. The CDR3 extends over 12 amino acids. The germline V gene has CDR1 LGHNA and CDR2 YSLEER. The chain's CDR3 is CASSQDGGEQYF. CDR3 sequence (DNA): TGCGCCAGCAGCCAAGATGGAGGCGAGCAGTACTTC.

J is TRBJ2-2 and V is TRBV20-1; tentatively, D is TRBD1 (5 bases). The CDR3 has 14 residues. The ends were cut back, 1 base at V and 0 bases at J, with 6 bases in the middle. The germline CDR1 and CDR2 sequences are DFQATT and SNEGSKA (reference sequence). CDR3 DNA sequence: TGCAGTGCTAGAGGGGGCCCGAACACCGGGGAGCTGTTTTTT. Protein sequence: CSARGGPNTGELFF.

This clonotype occurred many times. The J gene is TRBJ2-2, the V gene TRBV4-2; D is undetermined. Trimming took 0 bases from V and 4 from J, leaving 6 bases between them. Germline CDR1 LGHNA, CDR2 YNFKEQ. This CDR3 is built from 14 residues. The CDR3 nucleotides are TGTGCCAGCAGCCAAGATCCCCCCACCGGGGAGCTGTTTTTT. Translating gives CASSQDPPTGELFF.

This clonotype was observed at least ten times. The chain employs TRBV7-9 and TRBJ2-7; no clear D. Germline V gene data show CDR1 as SEHNR and CDR2 as FQNEAQ (reference sequence). The CDR3 runs 11 residues. The V end was cut by 1 base, the J end by 6 bases, with 4 bases between. The CDR3 is CASSLEFEQYF. Written as DNA, the CDR3 is TGTGCCAGCAGCTTAGAGTTCGAGCAGTACTTC.

This clonotype was counted at least ten times. V and J are TRBV27 and TRBJ1-1; 10 nucleotides match TRBD1. Germline CDR1 is MNHEY and CDR2 is SMNVEV (reference sequence). The junction had 8 bases not matched to a gene; V was cut back by 0 bases and J by 7 bases. The CDR3 covers 16 residues. The chain's CDR3 is CASSLSWDRGRIEAFF. DNA of the CDR3: TGTGCCAGCAGTTTATCGTGGGACAGGGGAAGAATTGAAGCTTTCTTT.

The gene calls are TRBV20-1 and TRBJ2-7, with TRBD1 matching 11 bases. V was pared by 4 bases and J by 3 bases, with 5 bases of the junction left unmatched. The CDR3 is made up of 14 amino acids. The V gene's germline CDR1 is DFQATT and CDR2 SNEGSKA (reference sequence). The CDR3 sequence: CSATTGTGGYEQYF. As DNA, the CDR3 is TGCAGTGCTACCACGGGGACAGGGGGCTACGAGCAGTACTTC.

The table lists this clonotype with many counts. The rearrangement joins TRBV30 to TRBJ2-3; D assignment may be TRBD1 or TRBD2 (5 bases each). Germline V gene data show CDR1 as GTSNPN and CDR2 as SVGIG (reference sequence). Trimming stripped 1 base from V and 2 bases from J, with 7 bases between. This CDR3 is built from 13 residues. In DNA form, the CDR3 reads TGTGCCTGGAGTGCGGGGACCACAGATACGCAGTATTTT. Residues: CAWSAGTTDTQYF.

This clonotype came up many times. V gene TRBV5-4 combines with J gene TRBJ1-1; the D gene is possibly TRBD1 (6 bases). Trimming took off 0 bases at V and 4 bases at J, with 10 bases between the two ends. Germline V gives CDR1 SGHNT, CDR2 YYREEE (reference sequence). The CDR3 has 14 residues. The CDR3 nucleotides are TGTGCCAGCAGCTTGGCCGAAGGGGGCACTGAAGCTTTCTTT. Its translation: CASSLAEGGTEAFF. Complete variable domain (other parts from reference TRBV5-4 and TRBJ1-1): ETGVTQSPTHLIKTRGQQVTLRCSSQSGHNTVSWYQQALGQGPQFIFQYYREEENGRGNFPPRFSGLQFPNYSSELNVNALELDDSALYLCASSLAEGGTEAFFGQGTRLTVV.